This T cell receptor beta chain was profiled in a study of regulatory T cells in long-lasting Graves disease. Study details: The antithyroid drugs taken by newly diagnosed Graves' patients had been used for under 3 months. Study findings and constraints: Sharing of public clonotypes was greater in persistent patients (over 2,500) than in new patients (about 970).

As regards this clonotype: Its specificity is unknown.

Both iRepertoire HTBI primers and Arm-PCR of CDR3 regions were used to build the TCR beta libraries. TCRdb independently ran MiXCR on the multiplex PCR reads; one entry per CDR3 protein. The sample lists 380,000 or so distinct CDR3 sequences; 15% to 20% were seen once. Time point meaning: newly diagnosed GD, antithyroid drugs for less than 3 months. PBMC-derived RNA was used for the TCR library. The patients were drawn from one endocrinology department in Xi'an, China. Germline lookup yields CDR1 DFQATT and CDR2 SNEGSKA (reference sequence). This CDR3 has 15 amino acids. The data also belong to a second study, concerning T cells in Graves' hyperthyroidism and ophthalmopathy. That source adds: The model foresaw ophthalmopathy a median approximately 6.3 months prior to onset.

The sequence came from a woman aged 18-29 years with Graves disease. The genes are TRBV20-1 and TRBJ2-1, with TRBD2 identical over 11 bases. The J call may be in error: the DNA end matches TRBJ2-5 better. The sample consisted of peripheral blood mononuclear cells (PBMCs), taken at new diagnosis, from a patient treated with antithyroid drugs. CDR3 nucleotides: TGCAGCCGCGGCCTAGCGGGGGGAATTCAAGAGACCCAGTACTTC. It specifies CSRGLAGGIQETQYF.